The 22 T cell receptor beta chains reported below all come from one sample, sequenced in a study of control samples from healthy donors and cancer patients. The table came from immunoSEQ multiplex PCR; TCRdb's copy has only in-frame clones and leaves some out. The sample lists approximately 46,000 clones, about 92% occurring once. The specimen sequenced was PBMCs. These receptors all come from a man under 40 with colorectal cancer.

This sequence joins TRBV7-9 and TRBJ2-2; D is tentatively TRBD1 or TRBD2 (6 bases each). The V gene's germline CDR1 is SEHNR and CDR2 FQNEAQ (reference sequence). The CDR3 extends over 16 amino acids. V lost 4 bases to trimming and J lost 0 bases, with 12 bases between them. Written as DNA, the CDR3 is TGTGCCAGCAGCTCTCCGGGGGCTACGAACACCGGGGAGCTGTTTTTT. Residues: CASSSPGATNTGELFF.

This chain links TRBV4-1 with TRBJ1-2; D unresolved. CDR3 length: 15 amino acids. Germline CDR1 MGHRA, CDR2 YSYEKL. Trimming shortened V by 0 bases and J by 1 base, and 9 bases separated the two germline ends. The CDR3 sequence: CASSQDLGINYGYTF. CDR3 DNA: TGCGCCAGCAGCCAAGATCTTGGGATTAACTATGGCTACACCTTC.

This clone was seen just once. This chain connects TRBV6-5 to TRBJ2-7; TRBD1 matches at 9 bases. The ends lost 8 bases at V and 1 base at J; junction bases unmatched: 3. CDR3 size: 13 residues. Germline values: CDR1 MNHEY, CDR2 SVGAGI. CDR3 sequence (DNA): TGTGCCAGCCCCGGGACAGGGTCCTACGAGCAGTACTTC. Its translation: CASPGTGSYEQYF.

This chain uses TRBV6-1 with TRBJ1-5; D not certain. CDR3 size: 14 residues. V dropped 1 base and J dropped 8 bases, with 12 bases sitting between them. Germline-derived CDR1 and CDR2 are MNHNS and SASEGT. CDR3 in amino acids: CASSEGSLREPQHF. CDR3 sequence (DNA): TGTGCCAGCAGTGAAGGGTCCCTGAGGGAGCCCCAGCATTTT.

CDR3 in amino acids: CATVSGNLNTEAFF. In DNA, the CDR3 is TGTGCCACAGTATCGGGGAACCTGAACACTGAAGCTTTCTTT. The chain employs TRBV10-3 and TRBJ1-1; no clear D. Trimming left V 10 bases short and J 0 bases short, with 15 bases between. Per the germline V gene, CDR1 is ENHRY and CDR2 is SYGVKD. The CDR3 spans 14 residues.

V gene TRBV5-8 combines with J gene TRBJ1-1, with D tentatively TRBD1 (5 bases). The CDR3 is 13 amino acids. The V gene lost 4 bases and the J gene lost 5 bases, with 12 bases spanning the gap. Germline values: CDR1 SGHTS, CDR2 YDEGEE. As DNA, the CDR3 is TGTGCCAGCAGCCCACGGGGGGGAACTGAAGCTTTCTTT. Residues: CASSPRGGTEAFF.

CDR3 region: CASVEVNTEKLFF. DNA for the CDR3: TGTGCCTCCGTCGAGGTGAACACTGAAAAACTGTTTTTT. J is TRBJ1-4 and V is TRBV30; D gene unclear. Trimming pared 7 bases from V and 7 bases from J, leaving 16 bases between. CDR3 length: 13 residues. Germline V gives CDR1 GTSNPN, CDR2 SVGIG (reference sequence).

DNA for the CDR3: TGTGCCAGCAGCTCCCGCGGGGGAGGGACAGACTACACCTTC. As protein: CASSSRGGGTDYTF. The rearrangement links TRBV7-9 to TRBJ1-2; 7 positions agree with TRBD1. Germline V CDR1 and CDR2: SEHNR, FQNEAQ (reference sequence). The CDR3 length is 14 residues. Trimming cost V 4 bases and J 10 bases; bases outside gene matches: 12.

In DNA form, the CDR3 reads TGCGCCAGCAGTTCTTCCTACGAGCAGTACTTC. Translation: CASSSSYEQYF. This chain joins TRBV5-1 and TRBJ2-7; no firm D call. Germline V gene lookup returns CDR1 SGHRS and CDR2 YFSETQ. The CDR3 contains 11 residues. Trimming removed 5 bases from V and 1 base from J, with 4 bases in between.

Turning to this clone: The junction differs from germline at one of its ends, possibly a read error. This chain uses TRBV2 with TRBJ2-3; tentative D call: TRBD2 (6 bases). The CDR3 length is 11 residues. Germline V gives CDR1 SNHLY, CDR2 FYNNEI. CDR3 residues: CASRGLAPSFF. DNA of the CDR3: TGTGCCAGCAGGGGACTTGCGCCGTCGTTCTTT.

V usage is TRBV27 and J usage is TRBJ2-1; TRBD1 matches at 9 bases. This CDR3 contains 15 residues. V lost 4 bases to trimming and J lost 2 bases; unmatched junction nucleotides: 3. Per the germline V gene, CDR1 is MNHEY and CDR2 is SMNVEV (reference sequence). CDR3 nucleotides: TGTGCCAGCAGTTCCGGGACAGGGACCTACAATGAGCAGTTCTTC. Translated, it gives CASSSGTGTYNEQFF.

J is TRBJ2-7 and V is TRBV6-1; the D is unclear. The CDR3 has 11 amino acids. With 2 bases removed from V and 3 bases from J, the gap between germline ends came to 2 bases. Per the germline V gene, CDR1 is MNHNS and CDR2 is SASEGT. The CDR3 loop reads CASSESYEQYV. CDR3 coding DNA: TGTGCCAGCAGTGAAAGCTACGAGCAGTACGTC.

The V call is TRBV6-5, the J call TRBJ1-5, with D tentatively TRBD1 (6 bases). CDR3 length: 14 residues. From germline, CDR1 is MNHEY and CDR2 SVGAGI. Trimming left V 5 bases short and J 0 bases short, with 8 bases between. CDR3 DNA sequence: TGTGCCAGCAGTACACAGGGTAGCAATCAGCCCCAGCATTTT. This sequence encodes CASSTQGSNQPQHF.

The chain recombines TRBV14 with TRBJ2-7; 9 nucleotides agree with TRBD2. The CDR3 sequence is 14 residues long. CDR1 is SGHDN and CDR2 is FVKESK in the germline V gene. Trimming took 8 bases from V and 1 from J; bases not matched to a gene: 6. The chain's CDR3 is CASAWTSDSYEQYF. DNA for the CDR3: TGTGCCAGCGCCTGGACTAGCGATTCCTACGAGCAGTACTTC.

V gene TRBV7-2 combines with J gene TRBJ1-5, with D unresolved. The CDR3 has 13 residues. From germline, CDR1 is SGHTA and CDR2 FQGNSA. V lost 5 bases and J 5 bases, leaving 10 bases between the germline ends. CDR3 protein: CASSSHPDQPQHF. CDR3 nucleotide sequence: TGTGCCAGCAGCAGCCACCCGGATCAGCCCCAGCATTTT.

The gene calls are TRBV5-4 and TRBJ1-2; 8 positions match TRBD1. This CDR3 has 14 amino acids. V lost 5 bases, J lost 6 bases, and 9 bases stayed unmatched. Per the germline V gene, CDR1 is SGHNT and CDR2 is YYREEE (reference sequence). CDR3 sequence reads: CASRTGAAEDGYTF. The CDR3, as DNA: TGTGCCAGCAGGACAGGGGCCGCGGAAGATGGCTACACCTTC.

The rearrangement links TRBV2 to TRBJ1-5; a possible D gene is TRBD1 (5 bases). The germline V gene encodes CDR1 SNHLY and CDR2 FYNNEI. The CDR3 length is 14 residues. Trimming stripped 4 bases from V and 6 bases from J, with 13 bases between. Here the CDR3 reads CASSVVGDGQPQHF. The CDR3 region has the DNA TGTGCCAGCAGTGTAGTGGGGGACGGTCAGCCCCAGCATTTT. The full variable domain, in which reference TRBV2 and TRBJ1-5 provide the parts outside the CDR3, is EPEVTQTPSHQVTQMGQEVILRCVPISNHLYFYWYRQILGQKVEFLVSFYNNEISEKSEIFDDQFSVERPDGSNFTLKIRSTKLEDSAMYFCASSVVGDGQPQHFGDGTRLSIL.

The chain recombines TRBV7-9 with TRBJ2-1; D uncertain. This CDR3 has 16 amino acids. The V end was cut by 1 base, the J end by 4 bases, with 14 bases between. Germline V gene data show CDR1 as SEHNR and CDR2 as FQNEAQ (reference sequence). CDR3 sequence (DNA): TGTGCCAGCAGCTTAGGGCGGCAGGTCTTATACAATGAGCAGTTCTTC. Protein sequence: CASSLGRQVLYNEQFF.

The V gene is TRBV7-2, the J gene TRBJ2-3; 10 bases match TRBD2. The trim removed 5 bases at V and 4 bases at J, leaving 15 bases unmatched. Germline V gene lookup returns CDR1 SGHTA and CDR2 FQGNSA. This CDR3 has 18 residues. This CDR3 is CASSAGLAVTDWADTQYF. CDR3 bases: TGTGCCAGCAGCGCCGGACTAGCGGTAACCGATTGGGCAGATACGCAGTATTTT.

The CDR3: CASSLDGRLGSPLHF. For the CDR3, the DNA is TGTGCCAGCAGCTTGGATGGCCGTCTCGGGTCACCCCTCCACTTT. The chain employs TRBV5-4 and TRBJ1-6; D gene uncertain. This CDR3 is 15 amino acids long. Trimming cost V 0 bases and J 10 bases, with 14 bases left between them. Germline loops: CDR1 SGHNT, CDR2 YYREEE (reference sequence).

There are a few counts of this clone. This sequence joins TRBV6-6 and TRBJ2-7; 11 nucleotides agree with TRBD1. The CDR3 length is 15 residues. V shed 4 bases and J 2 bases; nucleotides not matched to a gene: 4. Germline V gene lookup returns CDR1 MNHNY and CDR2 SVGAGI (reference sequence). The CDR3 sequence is CASSSPGQGAYEQYF. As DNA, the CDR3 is TGTGCCAGCAGTTCTCCGGGACAGGGGGCCTACGAGCAGTACTTC.

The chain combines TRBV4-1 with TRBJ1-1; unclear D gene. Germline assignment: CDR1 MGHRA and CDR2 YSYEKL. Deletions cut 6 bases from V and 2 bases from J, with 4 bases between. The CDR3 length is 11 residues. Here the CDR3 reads CASRHNTEAFF. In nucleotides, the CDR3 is TGCGCCAGCAGACATAACACTGAAGCTTTCTTT.